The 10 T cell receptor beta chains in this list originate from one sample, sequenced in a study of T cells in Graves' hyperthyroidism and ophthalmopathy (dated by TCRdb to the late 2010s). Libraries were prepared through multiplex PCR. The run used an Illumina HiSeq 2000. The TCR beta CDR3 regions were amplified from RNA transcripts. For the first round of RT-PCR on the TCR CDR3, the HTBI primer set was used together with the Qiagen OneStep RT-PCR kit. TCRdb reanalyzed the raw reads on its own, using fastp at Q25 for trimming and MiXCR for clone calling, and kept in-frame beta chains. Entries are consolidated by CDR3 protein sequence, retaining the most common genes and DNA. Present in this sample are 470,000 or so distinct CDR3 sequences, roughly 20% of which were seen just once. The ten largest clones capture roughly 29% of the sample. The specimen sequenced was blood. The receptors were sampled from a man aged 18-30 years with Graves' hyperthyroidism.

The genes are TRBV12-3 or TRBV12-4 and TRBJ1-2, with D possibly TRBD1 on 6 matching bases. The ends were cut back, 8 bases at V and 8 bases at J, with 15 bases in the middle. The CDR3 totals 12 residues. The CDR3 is CASGGFEPGYTF. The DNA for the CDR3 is TGTGCCAGCGGGGGCTTTGAACCGGGCTACACCTTC.

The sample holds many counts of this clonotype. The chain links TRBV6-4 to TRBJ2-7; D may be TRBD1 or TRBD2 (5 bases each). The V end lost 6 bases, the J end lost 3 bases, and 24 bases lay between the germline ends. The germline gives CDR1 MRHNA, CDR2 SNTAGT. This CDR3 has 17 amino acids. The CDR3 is CASRGVEKGTYRYEQYF. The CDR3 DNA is TGTGCCAGCAGGGGGGTCGAAAAGGGGACCTACCGCTACGAGCAGTACTTC.

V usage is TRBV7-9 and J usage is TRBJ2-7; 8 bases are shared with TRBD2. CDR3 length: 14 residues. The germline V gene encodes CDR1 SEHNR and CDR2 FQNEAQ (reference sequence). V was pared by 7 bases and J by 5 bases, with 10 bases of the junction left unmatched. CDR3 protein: CASTRSGTGDEQYF. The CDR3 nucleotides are TGTGCCAGCACCCGTAGCGGGACGGGAGACGAGCAGTACTTC.

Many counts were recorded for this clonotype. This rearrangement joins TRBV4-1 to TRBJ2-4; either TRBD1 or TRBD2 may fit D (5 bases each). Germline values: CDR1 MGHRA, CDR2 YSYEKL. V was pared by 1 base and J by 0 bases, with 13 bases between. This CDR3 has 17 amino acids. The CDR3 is CASSQVGTALAKNIQYF. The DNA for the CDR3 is TGCGCCAGCAGCCAAGTGGGGACGGCCCTAGCCAAAAACATTCAGTACTTC.

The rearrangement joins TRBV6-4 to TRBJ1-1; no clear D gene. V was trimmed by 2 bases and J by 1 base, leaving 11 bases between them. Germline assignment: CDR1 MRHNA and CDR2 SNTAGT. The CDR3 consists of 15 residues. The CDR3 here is CASSDLEGPNTEAFF. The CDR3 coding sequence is TGTGCCAGCAGTGACCTTGAGGGCCCGAACACTGAAGCTTTCTTT.

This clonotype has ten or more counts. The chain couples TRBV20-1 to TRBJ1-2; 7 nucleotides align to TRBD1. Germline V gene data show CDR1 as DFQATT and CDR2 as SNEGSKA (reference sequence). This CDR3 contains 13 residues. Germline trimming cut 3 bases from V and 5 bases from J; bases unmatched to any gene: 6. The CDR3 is CSARSGTEYGYTF. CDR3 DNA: TGCAGTGCTAGGTCCGGGACAGAGTATGGCTACACCTTC.

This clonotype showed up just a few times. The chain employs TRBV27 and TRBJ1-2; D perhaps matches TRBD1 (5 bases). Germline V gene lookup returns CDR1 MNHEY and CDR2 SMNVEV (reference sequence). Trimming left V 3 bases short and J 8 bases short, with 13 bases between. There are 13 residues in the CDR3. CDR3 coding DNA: TGTGCCAGCAGTTTTGGGGGGTTGGGAGGCTACACCTTC. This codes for CASSFGGLGGYTF.

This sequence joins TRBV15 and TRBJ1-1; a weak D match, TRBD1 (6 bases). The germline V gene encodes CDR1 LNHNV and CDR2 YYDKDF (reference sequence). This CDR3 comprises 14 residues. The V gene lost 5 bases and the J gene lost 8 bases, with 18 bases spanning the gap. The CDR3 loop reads CATSLPQGFTEAFF. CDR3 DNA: TGTGCCACCAGCCTGCCACAGGGATTCACCGAAGCTTTCTTT.

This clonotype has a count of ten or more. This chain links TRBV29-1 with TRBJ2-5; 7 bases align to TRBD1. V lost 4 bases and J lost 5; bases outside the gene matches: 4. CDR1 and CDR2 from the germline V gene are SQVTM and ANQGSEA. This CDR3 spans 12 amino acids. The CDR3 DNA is TGCAGCGTTGGAGGGGGCGTTGAGACCCAGTACTTC. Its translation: CSVGGGVETQYF.

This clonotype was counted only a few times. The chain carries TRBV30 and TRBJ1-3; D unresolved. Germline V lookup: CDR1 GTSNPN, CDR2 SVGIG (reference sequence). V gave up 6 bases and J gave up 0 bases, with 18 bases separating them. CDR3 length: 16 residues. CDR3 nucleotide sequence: TGTGCCTGTTTCGCCTTCGATCCTTACTCTGGAAACACCATATATTTT. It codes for CACFAFDPYSGNTIYF.